These 24 T cell receptor beta chains were sequenced from one sample in a study of human thymus T cells. This table comes from immunoSEQ multiplex PCR, and its TCRdb copy is limited to in-frame clones, with some not included. This sample carries 60,000 to 75,000 clones, 90% to 95% of them seen once, and the ten largest clones take 0.034%. From resections taken during corrective heart surgery, the thymus tissue was obtained. Sequenced: thymus tissue. The receptors shown here come from a girl under two years old with a congenital heart defect but otherwise immunologically healthy.

In its sample, this clone was seen once. The CDR3 spells CASSQHSLAKNIQYF. DNA for the CDR3: TGCGCCAGCAGCCAGCATTCTCTAGCCAAAAACATTCAGTACTTC. The genes are TRBV4-3 and TRBJ2-4, with D uncertain. Trimming cost V 3 bases and J 0 bases, with 9 bases left between them. The CDR3 is made up of 15 amino acids. CDR1 and CDR2 (germline): LGHNA, YSLEER.

This chain uses TRBV5-6 with TRBJ1-6; D gene ambiguous. Trimming took off 1 base at V and 1 base at J, with 12 bases between the two ends. The CDR3 spans 17 residues. The germline V gene has CDR1 SGHDT and CDR2 YYEEEE. The CDR3 DNA is TGTGCCAGCAGCTTGACCCATTCGGCGTCCTATAATTCACCCCTCCACTTT. Its protein product is CASSLTHSASYNSPLHF.

This sequence joins TRBV19 and TRBJ1-1; unclear D gene. V was trimmed by 5 bases and J by 1 base, leaving 14 bases between them. The CDR3 totals 15 residues. Per the germline V gene, CDR1 is LNHDA and CDR2 is SQIVND (reference sequence). DNA of the CDR3: TGTGCCAGTAGTGACTCCGGACGGACGAACACTGAAGCTTTCTTT. This codes for CASSDSGRTNTEAFF.

V is TRBV18 and J is TRBJ1-4; D gene uncertain. The CDR3 loop spans 15 amino acids. Deletions cut 5 bases from V and 8 bases from J, with 18 bases between. Germline V gives CDR1 KGHSH, CDR2 LQKENI. For the CDR3, the DNA is TGTGCCAGCTCATACCGGGCCCCCAGAGGGGAAAAACTGTTTTTT. This codes for CASSYRAPRGEKLFF. The variable domain in full, completed from reference TRBV18 and TRBJ1-4, reads NAGVMQNPRHLVRRRGQEARLRCSPMKGHSHVYWYRQLPEEGLKFMVYLQKENIIDESGMPKERFSAEFPKEGPSILRIQQVVRGDSAAYFCASSYRAPRGEKLFFGSGTQLSVL.

The chain joins TRBV6-6 to TRBJ2-7, with no clear D. The germline CDR1 and CDR2 sequences are MNHNY and SVGAGI (reference sequence). CDR3 length: 14 residues. V was pared by 6 bases and J by 3 bases, with 15 bases between. The CDR3 region has the DNA TGTGCCAGCAGCGCCCGTCTCATCAACTACGAGCAGTACTTC. Its translation: CASSARLINYEQYF.

The chain uses TRBV4-2 and TRBJ2-7; no clear D. The germline V gene encodes CDR1 LGHNA and CDR2 YNFKEQ. The CDR3 loop spans 14 amino acids. Trimming pared 3 bases from V and 5 bases from J, leaving 14 bases between. CDR3 sequence: CASSQGHFGNEQYF. The CDR3 coding sequence is TGTGCCAGCAGCCAGGGCCATTTCGGCAACGAGCAGTACTTC.

This chain links TRBV6-1 with TRBJ1-1; D gene unclear. Trimming cost V 1 base and J 4 bases, with 10 bases left between them. Germline V gives CDR1 MNHNS, CDR2 SASEGT. This CDR3 is built from 14 residues. Here the CDR3 DNA reads TGTGCCAGCAGTGAAGGTCCCCACGGCACTGAAGCTTTCTTT. This gives the protein CASSEGPHGTEAFF.

This chain connects TRBV10-3 to TRBJ2-7; no definite D call. The CDR3 runs to 16 residues. The germline gives CDR1 ENHRY, CDR2 SYGVKD. Deletions cut 4 bases from V and 0 bases from J, with 16 bases between. In nucleotides, the CDR3 is TGTGCCATCAGTGTATTAAGCAGATCGAGCTCCTACGAGCAGTACTTC. Its protein is CAISVLSRSSSYEQYF.

The CDR3 loop is CASSFRTGEKNTGELFF. As DNA, the CDR3 is TGTGCCAGCAGCTTCAGGACAGGGGAAAAGAACACCGGGGAGCTGTTTTTT. The chain employs TRBV11-2 and TRBJ2-2, with 9 bases lining up with TRBD1. Germline trimming cut 3 bases from V and 1 base from J; bases unmatched to any gene: 6. CDR3 size: 17 residues. Per germline, CDR1 SGHAT and CDR2 FQNNGV.

The V call is TRBV7-3, the J call TRBJ2-2; 7 positions agree with TRBD2. The CDR3 sequence is 16 residues long. Germline V gene lookup returns CDR1 SGHTA and CDR2 FQGTGA. Trimming took 5 bases from V and 4 from J; bases not matched to a gene: 10. In DNA, the CDR3 is TGTGCCAGCAGCCCCGGACTAGACGGGGTCACCGGGGAGCTGTTTTTT. Translation gives CASSPGLDGVTGELFF.

This chain connects TRBV29-1 to TRBJ2-1; 8 bases map to TRBD2. The length of the CDR3 is 15 residues. After removal of 4 bases from V and 0 bases from J, the junction contained 5 bases not matched to a gene. Germline V CDR1 and CDR2: SQVTM, ANQGSEA. CDR3 DNA sequence: TGCAGCGTTGTGGGGACTAGAGGCTCCTACAATGAGCAGTTCTTC. It specifies CSVVGTRGSYNEQFF.

This rearrangement joins TRBV6-1 to TRBJ1-5; D ambiguous. The V gene's germline CDR1 is MNHNS and CDR2 SASEGT. Deletions cut 4 bases from V and 4 bases from J, with 5 bases between. The CDR3 loop spans 12 amino acids. The CDR3 DNA follows: TGTGCCAGCAGTGGTTTTAATCAGCCCCAGCATTTT. Amino acids: CASSGFNQPQHF.

V usage is TRBV14 and J usage is TRBJ2-7; D not resolved. Deletions cut 0 bases from V and 5 bases from J, with 8 bases between. The germline V gene encodes CDR1 SGHDN and CDR2 FVKESK. This CDR3 comprises 13 residues. The CDR3 bases are TGTGCCAGCAGCCAAGACCAGGAGAACGAGCAGTACTTC. It encodes CASSQDQENEQYF.

This sequence joins TRBV2 and TRBJ1-5; D is undetermined. Trimming stripped 3 bases from V and 7 bases from J, with 10 bases between. This CDR3 has 13 amino acids. In germline, CDR1 is SNHLY, CDR2 FYNNEI. The DNA of the CDR3 is TGTGCCAGCAGTGAGGGCAGGAGGCAGCCCCAGCATTTT. Translating it yields CASSEGRRQPQHF. Full variable domain (remainder filled in from reference TRBV2 and TRBJ1-5): EPEVTQTPSHQVTQMGQEVILRCVPISNHLYFYWYRQILGQKVEFLVSFYNNEISEKSEIFDDQFSVERPDGSNFTLKIRSTKLEDSAMYFCASSEGRRQPQHFGDGTRLSIL.

The chain has TRBV7-2 and TRBJ2-1, with 10 bases fitting TRBD2. CDR3 length: 15 residues. After removal of 2 bases from V and 4 bases from J, the junction contained 2 bases not matched to a gene. Germline CDR1 reads SGHTA; CDR2 reads FQGNSA. The CDR3 here is CASSLSTSGYNEQFF. CDR3 nucleotides: TGTGCCAGCAGCTTATCGACTAGCGGGTACAATGAGCAGTTCTTC. The full variable domain, rest sourced from reference TRBV7-2 and TRBJ2-1, is GAGVSQSPSNKVTEKGKDVELRCDPISGHTALYWYRQSLGQGLEFLIYFQGNSAPDKSGLPSDRFSAERTGGSVSTLTIQRTQQEDSAVYLCASSLSTSGYNEQFFGPGTRLTVL.

This chain connects TRBV15 to TRBJ1-2; no clear D gene. This CDR3 contains 13 residues. Germline V gene data show CDR1 as LNHNV and CDR2 as YYDKDF (reference sequence). The germline V and J ends were trimmed by 5 bases and 2 bases, with 9 bases remaining between them. CDR3 sequence: CATSPGPNYGYTF. Here the CDR3 DNA reads TGTGCCACCAGCCCAGGTCCGAACTATGGCTACACCTTC.

The rearrangement links TRBV28 to TRBJ1-1; perhaps TRBD1 as D (5 bases). This CDR3 region has 12 residues. The germline V and J ends were trimmed by 10 bases and 10 bases, with 19 bases remaining between them. Looked up from germline, CDR1 is MDHEN and CDR2 is SYDVKM. The CDR3 nucleotides are TGTGCCACCTTAGAAAGGGGAGTTGGAGCTTTCTTT. It yields the protein CATLERGVGAFF.

This clone was observed a single time. An end of the junction differs from the germline gene, which may be a read error. This chain uses TRBV6-1 with TRBJ1-2; unclear D gene. This CDR3 has 9 amino acids. CDR1 and CDR2 from the germline V gene are MNHNS and SASEGT. This CDR3 reads CASSETVVF. DNA for the CDR3: TGTGCCAGCAGTGAGACGGTCGTTTTC.

The rearrangement uses TRBV4-1 and TRBJ2-6; D is ambiguous. Germline V gene lookup returns CDR1 MGHRA and CDR2 YSYEKL. V was cut by 0 bases and J by 4 bases, with 13 bases left in between. This CDR3 spans 17 amino acids. The CDR3 region is CASSQEPGSPGANVLTF. CDR3 nucleotides: TGCGCCAGCAGCCAAGAGCCAGGATCACCGGGGGCCAACGTCCTGACTTTC.

V is TRBV28 and J is TRBJ2-3; D is ambiguous. The CDR3 spans 13 residues. Germline V gene sequence: CDR1 MDHEN, CDR2 SYDVKM. V lost 5 bases to trimming and J lost 3 bases, with 9 bases between them. CDR3 residues: CASSPTDTDTQYF. In DNA, the CDR3 is TGTGCCAGCAGTCCAACTGATACAGATACGCAGTATTTT.

V gene TRBV2 combines with J gene TRBJ2-4, with D perhaps TRBD2 (5 bases). The V gene lost 1 base and the J gene lost 1 base, with 20 bases spanning the gap. Germline loops: CDR1 SNHLY, CDR2 FYNNEI. The CDR3 spans 19 residues. CDR3 sequence: CASSEVGQVAWRAKNIQYF. CDR3 nucleotides: TGTGCCAGCAGTGAAGTGGGTCAGGTGGCTTGGAGGGCCAAAAACATTCAGTACTTC.

A single count supports this clone. The chain has TRBV2 and TRBJ1-2; weak D call: TRBD1 (6 bases). V was pared by 6 bases and J by 8 bases, with 25 bases between. There are 16 residues in the CDR3. Germline V CDR1 and CDR2: SNHLY, FYNNEI. CDR3 nucleotide sequence: TGTGCCAGCAGCCTAGGCCCAGAAACAGGGAGTGGGGGCTACACCTTC. Translation gives CASSLGPETGSGGYTF.

The CDR3 loop is CAWSGTPLSQFF. The CDR3 DNA follows: TGTGCCTGGAGTGGGACTCCTCTGAGCCAGTTCTTC. The chain links TRBV30 to TRBJ2-1; D perhaps matches TRBD2 (5 bases). CDR1 is GTSNPN and CDR2 is SVGIG in the germline V gene (reference sequence). Trimming shortened V by 1 base and J by 13 bases, and 14 bases separated the two germline ends. There are 12 residues in the CDR3.

J is TRBJ2-7 and V is TRBV14; 10 nucleotides line up with TRBD2. Trimming removed 4 bases from V and 0 bases from J; junction bases left unmatched: 6. The CDR3 totals 16 residues. The germline V gene has CDR1 SGHDN and CDR2 FVKESK. The CDR3 coding sequence is TGTGCCAGCAGCCGCGTTACTAGCGGGATCTCCTACGAGCAGTACTTC. It is translated as CASSRVTSGISYEQYF.